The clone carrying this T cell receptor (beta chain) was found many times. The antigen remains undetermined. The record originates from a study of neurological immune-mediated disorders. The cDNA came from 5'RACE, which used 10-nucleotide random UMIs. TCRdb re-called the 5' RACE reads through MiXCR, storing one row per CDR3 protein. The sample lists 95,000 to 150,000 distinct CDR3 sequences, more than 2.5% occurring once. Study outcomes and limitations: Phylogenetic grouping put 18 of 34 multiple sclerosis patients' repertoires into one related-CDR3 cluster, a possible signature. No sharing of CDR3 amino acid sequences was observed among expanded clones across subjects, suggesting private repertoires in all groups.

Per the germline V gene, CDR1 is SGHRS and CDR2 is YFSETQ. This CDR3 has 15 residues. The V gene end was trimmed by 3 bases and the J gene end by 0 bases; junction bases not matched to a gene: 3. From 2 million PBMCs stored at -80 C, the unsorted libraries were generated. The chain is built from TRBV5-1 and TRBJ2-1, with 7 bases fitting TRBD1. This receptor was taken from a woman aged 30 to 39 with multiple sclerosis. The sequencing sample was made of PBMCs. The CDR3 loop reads CASSSGTASYNEQFF. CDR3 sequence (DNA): TGCGCCAGCAGCTCAGGGACAGCCTCCTACAATGAGCAGTTCTTC.